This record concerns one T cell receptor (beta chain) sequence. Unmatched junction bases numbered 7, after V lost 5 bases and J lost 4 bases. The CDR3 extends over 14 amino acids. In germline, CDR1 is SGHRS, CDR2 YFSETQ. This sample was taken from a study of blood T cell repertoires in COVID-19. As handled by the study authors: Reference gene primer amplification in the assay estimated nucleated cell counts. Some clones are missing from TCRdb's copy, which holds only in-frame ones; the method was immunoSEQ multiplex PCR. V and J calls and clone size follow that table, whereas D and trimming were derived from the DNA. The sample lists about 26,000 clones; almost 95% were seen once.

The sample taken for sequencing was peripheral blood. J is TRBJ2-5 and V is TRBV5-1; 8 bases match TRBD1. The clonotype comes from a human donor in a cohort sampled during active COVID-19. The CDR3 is CASRTGQGGETQYF. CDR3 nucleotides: TGCGCCAGCAGAACAGGACAGGGTGGAGAGACCCAGTACTTC.